The 20 T cell receptor beta chains below were found in one sample sequenced in a study of T cell repertoires in ileal Crohn's disease. Measured with immunoSEQ multiplex PCR; TCRdb has only the in-frame clones, and not every one. The sample consists of over 14,000 clones, about 82% of them appearing once. The specimen was ileal tissue. These TCRs come from an adult with Crohn's disease.

This rearrangement joins TRBV9 to TRBJ2-1; 9 positions agree with TRBD2. The germline gives CDR1 SGDLS, CDR2 YYNGEE. J was trimmed by 5 bases and V by 4 bases; bases with no gene match: 7. The CDR3 covers 15 residues. CDR3 sequence reads: CASSPRLAENNEQFF. The CDR3 DNA reads as TGTGCCAGCAGCCCAAGACTAGCGGAGAACAATGAGCAGTTCTTC. The full variable domain, its missing parts supplied by reference TRBV9 and TRBJ2-1, is DSGVTQTPKHLITATGQRVTLRCSPRSGDLSVYWYQQSLDQGLQFLIQYYNGEERAKGNILERFSAQQFPDLHSELNLSSLELGDSALYFCASSPRLAENNEQFFGPGTRLTVL.

This chain connects TRBV5-1 to TRBJ2-2; 7 bases are shared with TRBD1. The CDR3 loop spans 14 amino acids. CDR1 SGHRS and CDR2 YFSETQ come from the germline V gene. With V trimmed by 0 bases and J by 6 bases, 2 bases remained unmatched. In DNA form, the CDR3 reads TGCGCCAGCAGCTTGGAGGGGGCCGCCGGGGAGCTGTTTTTT. It translates to CASSLEGAAGELFF.

The V call is TRBV6-6, the J call TRBJ2-3; 11 bases align to TRBD2. The CDR3 length is 15 residues. Trimming at V came to 6 bases and at J to 6 bases, leaving 8 bases not matched to a gene. Germline CDR1 and CDR2: MNHNY and SVGAGI (reference sequence). This chain's CDR3 is CASRPGTSGADTQYF. The CDR3 nucleotides are TGTGCCAGCAGGCCCGGGACTAGCGGTGCCGATACGCAGTATTTT.

The V gene is TRBV30, the J gene TRBJ2-1, with D hard to call. The CDR3 contains 11 residues. In germline, CDR1 is GTSNPN, CDR2 SVGIG (reference sequence). The germline V and J ends were trimmed by 2 bases and 12 bases, with 11 bases remaining between them. The CDR3 DNA is TGTGCCTGGAGTTGGAGAGAGAGGCAGTTCTTC. Residues: CAWSWRERQFF.

The chain carries TRBV5-6 and TRBJ2-7; 12 bases align to TRBD2. The CDR3 is made up of 15 amino acids. V lost 1 base, J lost 7 bases, and 6 bases stayed unmatched. Germline values: CDR1 SGHDT, CDR2 YYEEEE. The CDR3 protein is CASSLTRLAGVEQYF. The CDR3 coding sequence is TGTGCCAGCAGCTTGACGAGACTAGCGGGAGTGGAGCAGTACTTC. The full variable domain, completed using reference TRBV5-6 and TRBJ2-7, is DAGVTQSPTHLIKTRGQQVTLRCSPKSGHDTVSWYQQALGQGPQFIFQYYEEEERQRGNFPDRFSGHQFPNYSSELNVNALLLGDSALYLCASSLTRLAGVEQYFGPGTRLTVT.

The V gene is TRBV7-8, the J gene TRBJ1-2; D perhaps matches TRBD1 (6 bases). The CDR3 loop spans 13 amino acids. Trimming removed 5 bases from V and 8 bases from J, with 15 bases in between. CDR1 and CDR2 from the germline V gene are SGHVS and FQNEAQ. The CDR3 is CASSVGTGRGYTF. The DNA of the CDR3 is TGTGCCAGCAGCGTCGGAACAGGGCGGGGCTACACCTTC.

The V call is TRBV6-5, the J call TRBJ2-3; TRBD1 is a possible D gene (5 bases). V lost 2 bases and J lost 6, with 12 bases in between. The CDR3 totals 14 residues. Germline V gene sequence: CDR1 MNHEY, CDR2 SVGAGI. The DNA for the CDR3 is TGTGCCAGCAGTTACGGGGCCGTCGGGGATACGCAGTATTTT. Translated: CASSYGAVGDTQYF.

The V and J genes are TRBV9 and TRBJ2-1; 8 bases agree with TRBD2. V was pared by 0 bases and J by 9 bases, with 5 bases of the junction left unmatched. The CDR3 loop spans 14 amino acids. Germline V gives CDR1 SGDLS, CDR2 YYNGEE. This CDR3 is CASSVVRTSTEQFF. CDR3 coding DNA: TGTGCCAGCAGCGTAGTCCGGACTAGCACTGAGCAGTTCTTC. The full variable domain, completed using reference TRBV9 and TRBJ2-1, is DSGVTQTPKHLITATGQRVTLRCSPRSGDLSVYWYQQSLDQGLQFLIQYYNGEERAKGNILERFSAQQFPDLHSELNLSSLELGDSALYFCASSVVRTSTEQFFGPGTRLTVL.

The chain recombines TRBV30 with TRBJ1-2, with 7 nucleotides matching TRBD1. Germline V CDR1 and CDR2: GTSNPN, SVGIG (reference sequence). V gave up 2 bases and J gave up 3 bases; unmatched junction bases: 3. The CDR3 is 13 residues long. The CDR3 protein is CAWSFGTDYGYTF. CDR3 bases: TGTGCCTGGAGTTTCGGGACAGACTATGGCTACACCTTC.

The chain couples TRBV19 to TRBJ1-1, with a tentative D call TRBD1 (6 bases). The CDR3 extends over 13 amino acids. Germline CDR1 and CDR2: LNHDA and SQIVND (reference sequence). Trimming removed 6 bases at V and 5 bases at J, with 13 bases between. The CDR3: CASRLQGETEAFF. In nucleotides, the CDR3 is TGTGCCAGTAGACTACAGGGAGAGACTGAAGCTTTCTTT.

The CDR3 loop reads CASSPRGGAGDTEAFF. For the CDR3, the DNA is TGTGCCAGCAGCCCTAGGGGAGGGGCGGGAGACACTGAAGCTTTCTTT. The V gene is TRBV7-3, the J gene TRBJ1-1, with D perhaps TRBD1 (5 bases). Trimming removed 5 bases from V and 3 bases from J, with 19 bases in between. Germline CDR1 SGHTA, CDR2 FQGTGA. The CDR3 covers 16 residues.

V gene TRBV6-1 combines with J gene TRBJ1-1; D call uncertain. Germline V lookup: CDR1 MNHNS, CDR2 SASEGT. The CDR3 is made up of 15 amino acids. Trimming cost V 2 bases and J 5 bases, with 15 bases left between them. The DNA for the CDR3 is TGTGCCAGCAGTGAACCAGCGGCGCCCAGGACTGAAGCTTTCTTT. Protein product: CASSEPAAPRTEAFF.

The V gene is TRBV19, the J gene TRBJ2-5; 10 bases line up with TRBD2. The CDR3 is made up of 14 amino acids. The ends lost 1 base at V and 4 bases at J; junction bases unmatched: 0. The germline V gene has CDR1 LNHDA and CDR2 SQIVND (reference sequence). This CDR3 is CASSIASGRETQYF. DNA of the CDR3: TGTGCCAGTAGTATAGCTAGCGGGAGAGAGACCCAGTACTTC.

CDR3 in amino acids: CASSRRTGRNQPQHF. The CDR3 DNA sequence: TGTGCCAGCAGCCGACGGACAGGGCGAAATCAGCCCCAGCATTTT. V and J are TRBV5-6 and TRBJ1-5, with TRBD1 matching over 8 bases. In germline, CDR1 is SGHDT, CDR2 YYEEEE. Trimming cost V 4 bases and J 4 bases; bases outside gene matches: 7. The CDR3 spans 15 residues.

This clone has just a few counts. This chain connects TRBV4-1 to TRBJ1-2, with a weak D call TRBD1 (5 bases). Trimming removed 0 bases at V and 2 bases at J, with 7 bases between. The CDR3 has 14 amino acids. From germline, CDR1 is MGHRA and CDR2 YSYEKL. CDR3 DNA: TGCGCCAGCAGCCAAGAGGGGCAGAACTATGGCTACACCTTC. Residues: CASSQEGQNYGYTF.

The J gene is TRBJ2-5, the V gene TRBV13, with 9 bases matching TRBD2. Germline-derived CDR1 and CDR2 are PRHDT and FYEKMQ (reference sequence). Trimming removed 6 bases from V and 5 bases from J; junction bases left unmatched: 10. CDR3 size: 15 residues. DNA for the CDR3: TGTGCCAGCAGTTTTCGTAGCGGGGGACATGAGACCCAGTACTTC. Its protein is CASSFRSGGHETQYF.

The rearrangement uses TRBV2 and TRBJ2-7; D gene unclear. The CDR3 covers 17 residues. Germline CDR1 is SNHLY and CDR2 is FYNNEI. Between the trimmed V and J ends, which lost 4 bases and 1 base, there was a span of 20 bases. The CDR3 protein is CASSAVGASYFSYEQYF. CDR3 DNA: TGTGCCAGCAGTGCGGTAGGAGCGTCCTATTTTTCCTACGAGCAGTACTTC.

V is TRBV5-4 and J is TRBJ2-5; weak D call: TRBD2 (6 bases). Germline CDR1 and CDR2: SGHNT and YYREEE (reference sequence). The CDR3 covers 16 residues. With 2 bases removed from V and 1 base from J, the gap between germline ends came to 15 bases. CDR3 in DNA: TGTGCCAGCAGCTTATGGATGGGACTGTTCCAAGAGACCCAGTACTTC. Protein: CASSLWMGLFQETQYF.

V and J are TRBV29-1 and TRBJ1-1; D perhaps matches TRBD1 (6 bases). Trimming left V 4 bases short and J 1 base short, with 10 bases between. Germline V gene data show CDR1 as SQVTM and CDR2 as ANQGSEA. CDR3 length: 13 residues. CDR3 DNA sequence: TGCAGCGTTGGTATAGGGGGGAACACTGAAGCTTTCTTT. It codes for CSVGIGGNTEAFF.

The chain has TRBV7-3 and TRBJ2-3; 7 positions match TRBD2. The length of the CDR3 is 15 residues. V lost 2 bases and J lost 0; bases outside the gene matches: 2. Per the germline V gene, CDR1 is SGHTA and CDR2 is FQGTGA. CDR3 sequence reads: CASSLGTTSTDTQYF. The DNA of the CDR3 is TGTGCCAGCAGCTTAGGGACTACTAGCACAGATACGCAGTATTTT.